These T cell receptor beta chains were read from a single sample in a study of PD-1 blockade in classical Hodgkin lymphoma. Generated by immunoSEQ multiplex PCR, the TCRdb table keeps only in-frame clones and is missing some. Of more than 50,000 clones in the sample, 90% were seen once. The sequences come from peripheral blood mononuclear cells (PBMCs), collected at baseline. All receptors come from a human donor with classical Hodgkin lymphoma. Each CDR3 is given with its conserved first and last residue. The D gene is left open where the match is weak. Clone size is shown for a subset of rows, as once, few, many or a class of expanded clone.

clone_size	v_call	j_call	d_call	cdr3_nt	cdr3_aa
NA	TRBV14	TRBJ2-3	NA	TGTGCCAGCAGCCAAGCCGGGATCGCAGATACGCAGTATTTT	CASSQAGIADTQYF
few	TRBV11-3	TRBJ2-2	NA	TGTGCCAGCAGCTTAGGGGGCCCGAACACCGGGGAGCTGTTTTTT	CASSLGGPNTGELFF
few	TRBV11-2	TRBJ1-1	NA	TGTGCCAGCAGTCCGGCCCTTGAAGCTTTCTTT	CASSPALEAFF
NA	TRBV25-1	TRBJ2-7	NA	TGTGCCAGCAGTGAAAAGACAGCCACCTACGAGCAGTACTTC	CASSEKTATYEQYF
NA	TRBV27	TRBJ2-5	NA	TGTGCCAGCAGTCACTCGGCGCTGCAAGAGACCCAGTACTTC	CASSHSALQETQYF
few	TRBV28	TRBJ1-1	NA	TGTGCCAGCAGTAGGGTGGGCGGAAAACGTAACACTGAAGCTTTCTTT	CASSRVGGKRNTEAFF
NA	TRBV27	TRBJ2-7	NA	TGTGCCAGCAGTTCCTCCTTGAATGGCTACGAGCAGTACTTC	CASSSSLNGYEQYF
few	TRBV9	TRBJ1-1	NA	TGTGCCAGCAGCGTAGCTACGGGGGGGACTGAAGCTTTCTTT	CASSVATGGTEAFF
NA	TRBV4-1	TRBJ2-2	TRBD1	TGCGCCAGCAGCCAAGGAAGGACAGGGCCCAATATGGACACCGGGGAGCTGTTTTTT	CASSQGRTGPNMDTGELFF
NA	TRBV6-1	TRBJ2-6	NA	TGTGCCAGCAGTGAGACTGGGGCCAACGTCCTGACTTTC	CASSETGANVLTF
NA	TRBV27	TRBJ2-7	TRBD1	TGTGCCAGCAGTTTACGGTACCGGGACAGGGGCTACGAGCAGTACTTC	CASSLRYRDRGYEQYF
once	TRBV7-6	TRBJ1-6	NA	TGTGCCAGCAGCTTAGGGATTAATTCACCCCTCCACTTT	CASSLGINSPLHF
NA	TRBV14	TRBJ2-5	TRBD2	TGTGCCAGCAGCCAAACGGGGACTAGCCCGGCAGAGACCCAGTACTTC	CASSQTGTSPAETQYF
NA	TRBV19	TRBJ1-3	NA	TGTGCCAGTAGTATCGACAAACATGGAAACACCATATATTTT	CASSIDKHGNTIYF
NA	TRBV27	TRBJ1-5	TRBD1	TGTGCCAGCAGCCCCGGGACAGGGGGTGAGCCCCAGCATTTT	CASSPGTGGEPQHF
NA	TRBV2	TRBJ1-5	TRBD1	TGTGCCAGCAGTGCAACAGGGGGCGATCAGCCCCAGCATTTT	CASSATGGDQPQHF
few	TRBV7-6	TRBJ2-7	NA	TGTGCCAGCAGCCCAGGTGACTCCTACGAGCAGTACTTC	CASSPGDSYEQYF
NA	TRBV19	TRBJ2-1	TRBD2	TGTGCCAGTAGTATAGATGGCGGGGGACTCAACAATGAGCAGTTCTTC	CASSIDGGGLNNEQFF
NA	TRBV28	TRBJ2-5	TRBD2	TGTGCCAGCGGAATAGCGGGAGGGGTGGAGACCCAGTACTTC	CASGIAGGVETQYF
NA	TRBV7-7	TRBJ2-5	NA	TGTGCCAGCAGCTTAGGTTTAGAGGTAGAGACCCAGTACTTC	CASSLGLEVETQYF
NA	TRBV28	TRBJ1-1	NA	TGTGCCAGCAGCAGGACAGCTATGAACACTGAAGCTTTCTTT	CASSRTAMNTEAFF
NA	TRBV7-2	TRBJ2-7	NA	TGTGCCAGCAGCTCCTCAACCAGGGTCTTCTACGAGCAGTACTTC	CASSSSTRVFYEQYF
once	TRBV28	TRBJ2-1	TRBD1	TGTGCCAGCAGGGGAACGGACAGGGTCTACAATGAGCAGTTCTTC	CASRGTDRVYNEQFF
once	TRBV7-9	TRBJ2-1	NA	TGTGCCAGCAGCTTGGGAGACAATGAGCAGTTCTTC	CASSLGDNEQFF
NA	TRBV21-1	TRBJ1-1	NA	TGTGCCAGCAGCGCTGACAGGGAGAAGGCTGAAGCTTTCTTT	CASSADREKAEAFF
NA	TRBV11-2	TRBJ2-3	TRBD2	TGTGCCAGCAGCTTAGAGGCTAGCGGAGTTTGGGATACGCAGTATTTT	CASSLEASGVWDTQYF
NA	TRBV25-1	TRBJ2-1	NA	TGTGCCAGCAGTGTTGGTAGCGGTTCCTACAATGAGCAGTTCTTC	CASSVGSGSYNEQFF
NA	TRBV7-2	TRBJ1-2	NA	TGTGCCAGCAGCGGAGGGAACTATGGCTACACCTTC	CASSGGNYGYTF
NA	TRBV11-2	TRBJ2-7	NA	TGTGCCAGCAGCTTAGGGGGCGACTACGAGCAGTACTTC	CASSLGGDYEQYF
few	TRBV11-1	TRBJ2-1	NA	TGTGCCAGCAGCTTATTAAGTCCCGAGGGGAATGAGCAGTTCTTC	CASSLLSPEGNEQFF
NA	TRBV10-2	TRBJ1-1	NA	TGCGCCAGCAGTGACCTCACGGTCACTGAAGCTTTCTTT	CASSDLTVTEAFF
once	TRBV13	TRBJ1-2	NA	TGTGCCAGCAGCTTACCCCCAGGGAACAACTATGGCTACACCTTC	CASSLPPGNNYGYTF
NA	TRBV2	TRBJ1-4	TRBD1	TGTGCCAGCAGCCCCGGGACAGATACTGAAAAACTGTTTTTT	CASSPGTDTEKLFF
NA	TRBV6-1	TRBJ1-4	NA	TGTGCCAGCAGTGCCCCGACCGGGAGTCCTAATGAAAAACTGTTTTTT	CASSAPTGSPNEKLFF
NA	TRBV5-1	TRBJ2-7	NA	TGCGCCAGCAGCTACTTGGGGGGAACCTACGAGCAGTACTTC	CASSYLGGTYEQYF
NA	TRBV5-4	TRBJ2-1	NA	TGTGCCAGCTGGACGGTGGGCAATGAGCAGTTCTTC	CASWTVGNEQFF
NA	TRBV5-1	TRBJ1-2	NA	TGCGCCAGCAGCTTGGAACAATCTAACTATGGCTACACCTTC	CASSLEQSNYGYTF
NA	TRBV10-1	TRBJ2-1	NA	TGCGCCAGCAGCCCGCCCCCCGGGAGAACTTACTACAATGAGCAGTTCTTC	CASSPPPGRTYYNEQFF
NA	TRBV6-5	TRBJ1-5	NA	TGTGCCAGCAGTTACAGGCCCCAGCATTTT	CASSYRPQHF
NA	TRBV4-2	TRBJ1-5	NA	TGTGCCAGCGCTGCGTTCAGGGAAAATCAGCCCCAGCATTTT	CASAAFRENQPQHF
once	TRBV18	TRBJ2-3	NA	TGTGCCAGCTCACCAGGGTCAGGAAATACGCAGTATTTT	CASSPGSGNTQYF
NA	TRBV7-2	TRBJ2-3	TRBD2	TGTGCCAGCAGCCCGCCGGGACTAGCGGGGGGGCGAGATACGCAGTATTTT	CASSPPGLAGGRDTQYF
NA	TRBV7-2	TRBJ2-7	TRBD1	TGTGCCAGCAGCTGGACAGGGGTCCCCTACGAGCAGTACTTC	CASSWTGVPYEQYF
NA	TRBV6-1	TRBJ1-4	NA	TGTGCCAGCAGAGAAGTTCCTCCTAATGAAAAACTGTTTTTT	CASREVPPNEKLFF
NA	TRBV18	TRBJ1-1	NA	TGTGCCAGCTCTTCGGACAGGAACACTGAAGCTTTCTTT	CASSSDRNTEAFF
NA	TRBV4-1	TRBJ2-7	TRBD2	TGCGCCAGCAGCCAAGGGAGCGGGGGGGTGGACGAGCAGTACTTC	CASSQGSGGVDEQYF
NA	TRBV6-5	TRBJ2-1	NA	TGTGCCAGCAGAAACGGGATAGGGAATGAGCAGTTCTTC	CASRNGIGNEQFF